A selection of T cell receptor beta chains follows, all from one sample in a study of T-cell memory formation after mild COVID-19. TCRdb reanalysed the 5' RACE reads using MiXCR and keeps one entry per CDR3 protein. Seen here are about 600,000 distinct CDR3 sequences, approximately 21% observed once, and the top ten hold roughly 8.1%. The sample was PBMCs or a T cell subset sorted from them (not recorded which). Receptors originate from an adult woman who had mild COVID-19 (a few samples of this study predate the infection). Cell type and time point are not known. The CDR3 runs from the conserved cysteine through the conserved F or W. A D gene is named only where the DNA matches it firmly. The listing skips clone size in some rows; elsewhere it reads once, few, many or a size class.

abundance | j_gene | v_gene | d_gene | CDR3nt | CDR3aa
NA | TRBJ1-3 | TRBV6-6 | NA | TGTGCCAGCAGTTACGGAGGGGGATCTGGAAACACCATATATTTT | CASSYGGGSGNTIYF
few | TRBJ2-3 | TRBV30 | TRBD2 | TGTGCCTGGAGTAACCTAGCGGGGACGGTTAATACGCAGTATTTT | CAWSNLAGTVNTQYF
NA | TRBJ2-1 | TRBV12-3/TRBV12-4 | NA | TGTGCCTCGGAGGGGGCGGGAGTCGGGGAGCAGTTCTTC | CASEGAGVGEQFF
few | TRBJ2-3 | TRBV5-4 | NA | TGTGCCAGCATGATCATCGGGGCCCCAGATACGCAGTATTTT | CASMIIGAPDTQYF
many | TRBJ2-7 | TRBV12-3/TRBV12-4 | NA | TGTGCCACCACCTCTGGGGATCTCTACGAGCAGTACTTC | CATTSGDLYEQYF
few | TRBJ1-3 | TRBV12-3/TRBV12-4 | TRBD1 | TGTGCCAGCAGTTTAGTAGGACAGGGGGCGTTCGGAAACACCATATATTTT | CASSLVGQGAFGNTIYF
few | TRBJ2-3 | TRBV12-3/TRBV12-4 | TRBD2 | TGTGCCAGCAGTCATAGCGGGAGTGGAGATACGCAGTATTTT | CASSHSGSGDTQYF
NA | TRBJ2-1 | TRBV4-1 | NA | TGCGCCAGCAGCCAAGTAGGGCTTTACAATGAGCAGTTCTTC | CASSQVGLYNEQFF
NA | TRBJ2-7 | TRBV27 | TRBD2 | TGTGCCAGCAGTTCTAACCTACTCAGGAGCGGGGGGCGCTCCTACGAGCAGTACTTC | CASSSNLLRSGGRSYEQYF
NA | TRBJ1-4 | TRBV4-1 | NA | TGCGCCAGCAGCCAAGATCCTAGGGCCGGGAATGAAAAACTGTTTTTT | CASSQDPRAGNEKLFF
few | TRBJ2-7 | TRBV21-1 | NA | TGTGCCAGCAGCAAAACCCCAAGACAGGGGCGGTCCTACGAGCAGTACTTC | CASSKTPRQGRSYEQYF
few | TRBJ2-7 | TRBV10-3 | NA | TGTGCCATCAGTGAAACCGGGACGGCATACTACGAGCAGTACTTC | CAISETGTAYYEQYF
NA | TRBJ2-7 | TRBV4-2 | NA | TGTGCCAGCAGCCCCCCAGAAGCGGGTGAGCAGTACTTC | CASSPPEAGEQYF
NA | TRBJ2-1 | TRBV20-1 | TRBD2 | TGCAGTGCTAGAGATCCTGGGACTAGCGGGTTTGAGCAGTTCTTC | CSARDPGTSGFEQFF
once | TRBJ1-1 | TRBV2 | NA | TGTGCCACCACGAGTACTAACACTGAAGCTTTCTTT | CATTSTNTEAFF
few | TRBJ2-1 | TRBV19 | NA | TGTGCCAGTAGTACCGAATCGGGACCTAGCTCCTACAATGAGCAGTTCTTC | CASSTESGPSSYNEQFF
NA | TRBJ1-1 | TRBV6-5 | NA | TGTGCCAGCAGTTCCTTTGTATCGGGGAACACTGAAGCTTTCTTT | CASSSFVSGNTEAFF
many | TRBJ1-1 | TRBV7-3 | NA | TGTGCCAGCGGTGGAGGGGCGAACACTGAAGCTTTCTTT | CASGGGANTEAFF
few | TRBJ1-2 | TRBV3-1 | NA | TGTGCCAGCAGCCAAGAGAGCGTCGGCTACACCTTC | CASSQESVGYTF
NA | TRBJ1-2 | TRBV6-2/TRBV6-3 | NA | TGTGCCAGCAGATCCCTTTCGGGGAAGCCGAACTATGGCTACACCTTC | CASRSLSGKPNYGYTF
NA | TRBJ2-2 | TRBV7-8 | TRBD2 | TGTGCCAGCAGCTTAGATGGGACTAGCGGGGGTAGCACCGGGGAGCTGTTTTTT | CASSLDGTSGGSTGELFF
few | TRBJ1-2 | TRBV6-1 | NA | TGTGCCAGCAGTGATGTCGGGGCGTCGGGCTATGGCTACACCTTC | CASSDVGASGYGYTF
many | TRBJ2-5 | TRBV5-1 | TRBD2 | TGCGCCAGCAGACCTAGCGGGAGGAGAGAGACCCAGTACTTC | CASRPSGRRETQYF
NA | TRBJ2-1 | TRBV20-1 | TRBD2 | TGCAGTGCTAGAGACTACGGGACTAGCTACAATGAGCAGTTCTTC | CSARDYGTSYNEQFF